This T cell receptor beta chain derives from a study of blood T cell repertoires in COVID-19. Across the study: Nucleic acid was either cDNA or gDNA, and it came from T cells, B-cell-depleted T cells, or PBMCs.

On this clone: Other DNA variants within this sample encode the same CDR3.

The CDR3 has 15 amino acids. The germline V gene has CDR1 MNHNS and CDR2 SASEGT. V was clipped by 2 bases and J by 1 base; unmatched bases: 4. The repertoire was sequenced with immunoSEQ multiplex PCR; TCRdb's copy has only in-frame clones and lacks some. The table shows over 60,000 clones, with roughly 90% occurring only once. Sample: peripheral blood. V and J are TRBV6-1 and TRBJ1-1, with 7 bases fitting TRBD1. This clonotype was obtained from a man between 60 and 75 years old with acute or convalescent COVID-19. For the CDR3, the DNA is TGTGCCAGCAGTGAAATGGGACAGCGGAACACTGAAGCTTTCTTT. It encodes CASSEMGQRNTEAFF.